One sample yielded the 11 T cell receptor beta chains listed below, sequenced in a study of blood T cell repertoires in COVID-19. Measured with immunoSEQ multiplex PCR; TCRdb has only the in-frame clones, and not every one. The sample includes some 70,000 clones, around four fifths of them seen just once. The sample consisted of peripheral blood. All receptors derive from a woman between 55 and 75 years old with acute or convalescent COVID-19.

The J gene is TRBJ2-4, the V gene TRBV6-5; TRBD1 matches at 9 bases. CDR1 is MNHEY and CDR2 is SVGAGI in the germline V gene. Trimming took 9 bases from V and 7 from J; bases not matched to a gene: 4. The CDR3 has 12 residues. The CDR3 spells CASSQGANIQYF. DNA of the CDR3: TGTGCCAGTTCACAGGGGGCCAACATTCAGTACTTC.

The chain links TRBV19 to TRBJ1-2; D perhaps matches TRBD1 (6 bases). Germline V gene lookup returns CDR1 LNHDA and CDR2 SQIVND (reference sequence). This CDR3 comprises 13 residues. V was shortened by 7 bases and J by 6 bases, with 15 bases between the two germline ends. Here the CDR3 reads CASTAAGAHGYTF. CDR3 sequence (DNA): TGTGCCAGTACTGCGGCAGGGGCCCATGGCTACACCTTC.

Concerning this clone: A read error may account for a junction end that differs from germline. The CDR3 coding sequence is TGCGCCATGGTGGCCGGGAGCAATCAGCCCCAGCATTTT. Translated: CAMVAGSNQPQHF. J is TRBJ1-5 and V is TRBV6-5; unclear D gene. Germline CDR1 MNHEY, CDR2 SVGAGI. This CDR3 contains 13 residues.

This sequence joins TRBV7-2 and TRBJ2-5, with a possible D match to TRBD1 (6 bases). This CDR3 is built from 14 residues. The V end was cut by 0 bases, the J end by 4 bases, with 9 bases between. The V gene's germline CDR1 is SGHTA and CDR2 FQGNSA. The chain's CDR3 is CASSLAGRGETQYF. The CDR3 DNA sequence: TGTGCCAGCAGCTTAGCCGGCAGGGGAGAGACCCAGTACTTC.

The V and J genes are TRBV12-3 or TRBV12-4 and TRBJ1-1; 8 bases map to TRBD1. Trimming at V came to 6 bases and at J to 3 bases, leaving 3 bases not matched to a gene. This CDR3 region has 13 residues. The CDR3 bases are TGTGCCAGCAGCTTACAGGGGGACACTGAAGCTTTCTTT. The encoded protein is CASSLQGDTEAFF.

This chain uses TRBV30 with TRBJ1-1; D possibly corresponds to TRBD1 (5 bases). The CDR3 covers 13 residues. The germline V gene has CDR1 GTSNPN and CDR2 SVGIG (reference sequence). V lost 8 bases to trimming and J lost 13 bases, with 26 bases between them. CDR3 sequence: CAARAGTWGIGFF. The CDR3 nucleotides read TGTGCCGCCAGGGCGGGGACGTGGGGGATAGGTTTCTTT. Looking up the rest from reference TRBV30 and TRBJ1-1 gives the full variable domain: SQTIHQWPATLVQPVGSPLSLECTVEGTSNPNLYWYRQAAGRGLQLLFYSVGIGQISSEVPQNLSASRPQDRQFILSSKKLLLSDSGFYLCAARAGTWGIGFFGQGTRLTVV.

The CDR3 DNA follows: TGCGCCAGCAGCGCAGGGGCCGCGAACACCGGGGAGCTGTTTTTT. Translation gives CASSAGAANTGELFF. The chain couples TRBV10-1 to TRBJ2-2; a weak D match, TRBD1 (6 bases). The V gene lost 6 bases and the J gene lost 0 bases, with 11 bases spanning the gap. The CDR3 runs to 15 residues. Germline V CDR1 and CDR2: WNHNN, SYGVQD (reference sequence).

The rearrangement joins TRBV3-1 (or the pseudogene TRBV3-2) to TRBJ1-1, with 7 bases lining up with TRBD1. The germline V gene encodes CDR1 LGHDT and CDR2 YNNKEL (reference sequence). The CDR3 consists of 16 residues. J was trimmed by 2 bases and V by 5 bases; bases with no gene match: 11. The CDR3 region is CASSTRSDRLNTEAFF. The CDR3 nucleotides are TGTGCCAGCAGCACACGATCGGACAGGCTAAACACTGAAGCTTTCTTT.

The chain has TRBV18 and TRBJ1-2, with 7 bases aligning to TRBD1. This CDR3 region has 13 residues. Germline V gene data show CDR1 as KGHSH and CDR2 as LQKENI. With 0 bases clipped from V and 9 bases from J, the junction kept 4 bases outside the gene matches. CDR3 DNA sequence: TGTGCCAGCTCACCACCCGGACAGGACCGCTACACCTTC. Amino acid sequence: CASSPPGQDRYTF.

The V gene is TRBV6-5, the J gene TRBJ1-2; D gene ambiguous. The germline CDR1 and CDR2 sequences are MNHEY and SVGAGI. V lost 4 bases to trimming and J lost 4 bases, with 10 bases between them. The CDR3 contains 13 residues. This chain's CDR3 is CASSSRHGYGYTF. The CDR3 nucleotides are TGTGCCAGCAGTTCCAGACACGGCTATGGCTACACCTTC.

The chain links TRBV7-8 to TRBJ2-7; unclear D gene. CDR3 size: 14 residues. The germline V gene encodes CDR1 SGHVS and CDR2 FQNEAQ. V was clipped by 1 base and J by 4 bases, with 11 bases between them. CDR3 residues: CASSLDYYKYEQYF. DNA for the CDR3: TGTGCCAGCAGCTTAGATTACTATAAATACGAGCAGTACTTC.